This T cell receptor beta chain stems from a study of beta chain features in type 1 diabetes. General observations from the study: PCR might preferentially amplify shorter templates, equally in patients and controls. When Type 1 diabetes patients were examined, their TCRB CDR3s proved moderately but significantly shorter in all four CD4+ subsets.

Of note for this clone: The antigen is not known.

Expressed TCRB transcripts were sequenced because the entire RNA isolate underwent reverse transcription. Libraries were prepared by immunoSEQ multiplex PCR; TCRdb keeps only in-frame clonotypes and omits some of them. In the table there are 40,000 to 65,000 clones, 55% to 75% of which are singletons. On average, the one heparinised blood draw given by each donor was about 120 mL. CDR1 SGHTA and CDR2 FQGTGA come from the germline V gene. The CDR3 length is 15 residues. V was pared by 3 bases and J by 5 bases, with 5 bases of the junction left unmatched. The sequence was collected from a woman in her twenties or thirties with type 1 diabetes. Sequenced: stem cell memory CD4+ T cells from blood. The genes are TRBV7-3 and TRBJ2-2, with 8 positions matching TRBD2. The CDR3 reads CASSLTSVKTGELFF. In DNA, the CDR3 is TGTGCCAGCAGCTTGACTAGCGTGAAAACCGGGGAGCTGTTTTTT.